These 4 T cell receptor beta chains were sequenced from one sample in a study of radiotherapy plus CTLA-4 blockade in lung cancer. Sequenced by immunoSEQ multiplex PCR; TCRdb stores in-frame clones only, minus some. The sample lists 32,000 or so clones; around 74% were seen once. The specimen comprised peripheral blood, sampled from a patient treated with radiotherapy plus ipilimumab. These TCRs come from a human donor with non-small cell lung cancer that progressed on radiotherapy plus ipilimumab.

The chain links TRBV11-2 to TRBJ2-1; no clear D gene. Looked up from germline, CDR1 is SGHAT and CDR2 is FQNNGV. V was trimmed by 9 bases and J by 6 bases, leaving 9 bases between them. The CDR3 is 11 amino acids. The CDR3 DNA reads TGTGCCAGTGGGATTATCAATGAGCAGTTCTTC. Translated: CASGIINEQFF.

V usage is TRBV28 and J usage is TRBJ2-7, with TRBD2 matching 11 bases. Losses at the gene ends were 6 bases for V and 7 bases for J; bases not matched to a gene: 5. This CDR3 has 13 amino acids. Germline CDR1 reads MDHEN; CDR2 reads SYDVKM. CDR3 in amino acids: CASRLAGAEEQYF. The CDR3, as DNA: TGTGCCAGCAGACTAGCGGGAGCAGAGGAGCAGTACTTC.

The V call is TRBV7-3, the J call TRBJ2-2; the D is unclear. The CDR3 runs to 13 residues. Germline V gene sequence: CDR1 SGHTA, CDR2 FQGTGA. The V end was cut by 5 bases, the J end by 7 bases, with 11 bases between. The CDR3 nucleotides read TGTGCCAGCAGCCCCGTTGGCGGCGGGGAGCTGTTTTTT. This translates into CASSPVGGGELFF. Complete variable domain (other parts from reference TRBV7-3 and TRBJ2-2): GAGVSQTPSNKVTEKGKYVELRCDPISGHTALYWYRQSLGQGPEFLIYFQGTGAADDSGLPNDRFFAVRPEGSVSTLKIQRTERGDSAVYLCASSPVGGGELFFGEGSRLTVL.

This chain connects TRBV4-1 to TRBJ2-5; TRBD2 matches at 9 bases. The J call may be incorrect, as the DNA end agrees better with TRBJ2-7. The CDR3 has 14 amino acids. The germline V gene has CDR1 MGHRA and CDR2 YSYEKL. The CDR3 coding sequence is TGCGCCAGCAGCCATAGCGGGGGTCTAAGCGAGCAGTACTTC. Protein: CASSHSGGLSEQYF.